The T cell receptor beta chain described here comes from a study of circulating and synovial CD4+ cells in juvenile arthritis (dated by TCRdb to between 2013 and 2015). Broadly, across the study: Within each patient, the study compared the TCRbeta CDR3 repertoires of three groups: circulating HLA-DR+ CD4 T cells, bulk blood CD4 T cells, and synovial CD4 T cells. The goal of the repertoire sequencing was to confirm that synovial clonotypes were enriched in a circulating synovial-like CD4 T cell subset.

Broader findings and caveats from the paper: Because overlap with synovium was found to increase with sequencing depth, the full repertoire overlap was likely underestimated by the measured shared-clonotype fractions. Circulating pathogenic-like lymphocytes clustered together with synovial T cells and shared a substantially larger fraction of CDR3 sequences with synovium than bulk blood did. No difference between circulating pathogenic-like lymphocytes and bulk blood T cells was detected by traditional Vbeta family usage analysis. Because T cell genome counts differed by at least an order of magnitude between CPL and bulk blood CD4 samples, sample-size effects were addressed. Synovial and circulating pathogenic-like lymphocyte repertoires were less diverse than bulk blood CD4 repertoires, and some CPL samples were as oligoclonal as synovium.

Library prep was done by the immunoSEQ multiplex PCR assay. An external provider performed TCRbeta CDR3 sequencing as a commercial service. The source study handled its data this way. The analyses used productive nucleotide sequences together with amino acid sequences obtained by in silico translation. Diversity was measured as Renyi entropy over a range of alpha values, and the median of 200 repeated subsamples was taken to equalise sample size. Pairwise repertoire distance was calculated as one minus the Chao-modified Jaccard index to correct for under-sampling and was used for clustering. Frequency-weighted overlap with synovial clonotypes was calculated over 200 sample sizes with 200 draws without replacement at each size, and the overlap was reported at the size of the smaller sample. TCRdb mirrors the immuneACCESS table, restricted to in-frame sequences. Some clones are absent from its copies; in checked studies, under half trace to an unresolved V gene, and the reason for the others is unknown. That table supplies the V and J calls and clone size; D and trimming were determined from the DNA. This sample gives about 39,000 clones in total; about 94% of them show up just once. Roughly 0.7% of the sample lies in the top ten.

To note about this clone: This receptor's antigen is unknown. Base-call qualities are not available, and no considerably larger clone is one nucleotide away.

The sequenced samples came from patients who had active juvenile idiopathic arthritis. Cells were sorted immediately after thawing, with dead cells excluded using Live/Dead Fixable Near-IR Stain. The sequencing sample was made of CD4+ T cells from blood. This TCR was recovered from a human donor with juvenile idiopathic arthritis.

The nucleotides read TGTGCCAGCAGCGGGGGGACAGTATGGGACTATGGCTACACCTTC. Translated, it gives CASSGGTVWDYGYTF. The rearrangement combines TRBV5-5 with TRBJ1-2; the junction holds 7 bases that match TRBD1. The CDR3 runs 15 residues from the cysteine to the phenylalanine. Left in the record is the CDR3 DNA by itself, 45 bases read in frame from the first base. Here V drops 4 bases and J drops 3 bases, and the junction holds 9 bases not matched to any gene. Based on the germline V gene (reference sequence), the CDR1 and CDR2 sequences are SGHKS and YYEKEE. Supplemented by the reference TRBV5-5 and TRBJ1-2 proteins around the CDR3, the complete variable domain is DAGVTQSPTHLIKTRGQQVTLRCSPISGHKSVSWYQQVLGQGPQFIFQYYEKEERGRGNFPDRFSARQFPNYSSELNVNALLLGDSALYLCASSGGTVWDYGYTFGSGTRLTVV.